This TCR beta chain derives from a study of T-cell memory formation after mild COVID-19. This clonotype has more than one count but fewer than ten. Antigen: not known. The CDR3 sequence is 16 residues long. Germline V gives CDR1 MNHNS, CDR2 SASEGT. After removal of 2 bases from V and 1 base from J, the junction contained 5 bases not matched to a gene. Study observations and caveats: In pre-infection memory, a portion of responding clones appeared, which suggested that cross-reactive memory joined. Clones contracting over day 15 to 85 were CD4/CD8 balanced, with later expanders leaning CD4+.

TCRdb fed the 5' RACE reads into MiXCR, producing one record per CDR3 protein. Here the sample spans under 450,000 distinct CDR3 sequences, about a quarter being singletons. This rearrangement joins TRBV6-1 to TRBJ2-1; TRBD1 aligns across 7 bases. This clonotype was obtained from an adult woman who had mild COVID-19 (a few samples of this study predate the infection). Cell type and time point are not known. Sequencing was performed on PBMCs or a T cell subset sorted from them (not recorded which). This CDR3 is CASSEHWDSSYNEQFF. CDR3 sequence (DNA): TGTGCCAGCAGTGAACATTGGGACAGTTCCTACAATGAGCAGTTCTTC.